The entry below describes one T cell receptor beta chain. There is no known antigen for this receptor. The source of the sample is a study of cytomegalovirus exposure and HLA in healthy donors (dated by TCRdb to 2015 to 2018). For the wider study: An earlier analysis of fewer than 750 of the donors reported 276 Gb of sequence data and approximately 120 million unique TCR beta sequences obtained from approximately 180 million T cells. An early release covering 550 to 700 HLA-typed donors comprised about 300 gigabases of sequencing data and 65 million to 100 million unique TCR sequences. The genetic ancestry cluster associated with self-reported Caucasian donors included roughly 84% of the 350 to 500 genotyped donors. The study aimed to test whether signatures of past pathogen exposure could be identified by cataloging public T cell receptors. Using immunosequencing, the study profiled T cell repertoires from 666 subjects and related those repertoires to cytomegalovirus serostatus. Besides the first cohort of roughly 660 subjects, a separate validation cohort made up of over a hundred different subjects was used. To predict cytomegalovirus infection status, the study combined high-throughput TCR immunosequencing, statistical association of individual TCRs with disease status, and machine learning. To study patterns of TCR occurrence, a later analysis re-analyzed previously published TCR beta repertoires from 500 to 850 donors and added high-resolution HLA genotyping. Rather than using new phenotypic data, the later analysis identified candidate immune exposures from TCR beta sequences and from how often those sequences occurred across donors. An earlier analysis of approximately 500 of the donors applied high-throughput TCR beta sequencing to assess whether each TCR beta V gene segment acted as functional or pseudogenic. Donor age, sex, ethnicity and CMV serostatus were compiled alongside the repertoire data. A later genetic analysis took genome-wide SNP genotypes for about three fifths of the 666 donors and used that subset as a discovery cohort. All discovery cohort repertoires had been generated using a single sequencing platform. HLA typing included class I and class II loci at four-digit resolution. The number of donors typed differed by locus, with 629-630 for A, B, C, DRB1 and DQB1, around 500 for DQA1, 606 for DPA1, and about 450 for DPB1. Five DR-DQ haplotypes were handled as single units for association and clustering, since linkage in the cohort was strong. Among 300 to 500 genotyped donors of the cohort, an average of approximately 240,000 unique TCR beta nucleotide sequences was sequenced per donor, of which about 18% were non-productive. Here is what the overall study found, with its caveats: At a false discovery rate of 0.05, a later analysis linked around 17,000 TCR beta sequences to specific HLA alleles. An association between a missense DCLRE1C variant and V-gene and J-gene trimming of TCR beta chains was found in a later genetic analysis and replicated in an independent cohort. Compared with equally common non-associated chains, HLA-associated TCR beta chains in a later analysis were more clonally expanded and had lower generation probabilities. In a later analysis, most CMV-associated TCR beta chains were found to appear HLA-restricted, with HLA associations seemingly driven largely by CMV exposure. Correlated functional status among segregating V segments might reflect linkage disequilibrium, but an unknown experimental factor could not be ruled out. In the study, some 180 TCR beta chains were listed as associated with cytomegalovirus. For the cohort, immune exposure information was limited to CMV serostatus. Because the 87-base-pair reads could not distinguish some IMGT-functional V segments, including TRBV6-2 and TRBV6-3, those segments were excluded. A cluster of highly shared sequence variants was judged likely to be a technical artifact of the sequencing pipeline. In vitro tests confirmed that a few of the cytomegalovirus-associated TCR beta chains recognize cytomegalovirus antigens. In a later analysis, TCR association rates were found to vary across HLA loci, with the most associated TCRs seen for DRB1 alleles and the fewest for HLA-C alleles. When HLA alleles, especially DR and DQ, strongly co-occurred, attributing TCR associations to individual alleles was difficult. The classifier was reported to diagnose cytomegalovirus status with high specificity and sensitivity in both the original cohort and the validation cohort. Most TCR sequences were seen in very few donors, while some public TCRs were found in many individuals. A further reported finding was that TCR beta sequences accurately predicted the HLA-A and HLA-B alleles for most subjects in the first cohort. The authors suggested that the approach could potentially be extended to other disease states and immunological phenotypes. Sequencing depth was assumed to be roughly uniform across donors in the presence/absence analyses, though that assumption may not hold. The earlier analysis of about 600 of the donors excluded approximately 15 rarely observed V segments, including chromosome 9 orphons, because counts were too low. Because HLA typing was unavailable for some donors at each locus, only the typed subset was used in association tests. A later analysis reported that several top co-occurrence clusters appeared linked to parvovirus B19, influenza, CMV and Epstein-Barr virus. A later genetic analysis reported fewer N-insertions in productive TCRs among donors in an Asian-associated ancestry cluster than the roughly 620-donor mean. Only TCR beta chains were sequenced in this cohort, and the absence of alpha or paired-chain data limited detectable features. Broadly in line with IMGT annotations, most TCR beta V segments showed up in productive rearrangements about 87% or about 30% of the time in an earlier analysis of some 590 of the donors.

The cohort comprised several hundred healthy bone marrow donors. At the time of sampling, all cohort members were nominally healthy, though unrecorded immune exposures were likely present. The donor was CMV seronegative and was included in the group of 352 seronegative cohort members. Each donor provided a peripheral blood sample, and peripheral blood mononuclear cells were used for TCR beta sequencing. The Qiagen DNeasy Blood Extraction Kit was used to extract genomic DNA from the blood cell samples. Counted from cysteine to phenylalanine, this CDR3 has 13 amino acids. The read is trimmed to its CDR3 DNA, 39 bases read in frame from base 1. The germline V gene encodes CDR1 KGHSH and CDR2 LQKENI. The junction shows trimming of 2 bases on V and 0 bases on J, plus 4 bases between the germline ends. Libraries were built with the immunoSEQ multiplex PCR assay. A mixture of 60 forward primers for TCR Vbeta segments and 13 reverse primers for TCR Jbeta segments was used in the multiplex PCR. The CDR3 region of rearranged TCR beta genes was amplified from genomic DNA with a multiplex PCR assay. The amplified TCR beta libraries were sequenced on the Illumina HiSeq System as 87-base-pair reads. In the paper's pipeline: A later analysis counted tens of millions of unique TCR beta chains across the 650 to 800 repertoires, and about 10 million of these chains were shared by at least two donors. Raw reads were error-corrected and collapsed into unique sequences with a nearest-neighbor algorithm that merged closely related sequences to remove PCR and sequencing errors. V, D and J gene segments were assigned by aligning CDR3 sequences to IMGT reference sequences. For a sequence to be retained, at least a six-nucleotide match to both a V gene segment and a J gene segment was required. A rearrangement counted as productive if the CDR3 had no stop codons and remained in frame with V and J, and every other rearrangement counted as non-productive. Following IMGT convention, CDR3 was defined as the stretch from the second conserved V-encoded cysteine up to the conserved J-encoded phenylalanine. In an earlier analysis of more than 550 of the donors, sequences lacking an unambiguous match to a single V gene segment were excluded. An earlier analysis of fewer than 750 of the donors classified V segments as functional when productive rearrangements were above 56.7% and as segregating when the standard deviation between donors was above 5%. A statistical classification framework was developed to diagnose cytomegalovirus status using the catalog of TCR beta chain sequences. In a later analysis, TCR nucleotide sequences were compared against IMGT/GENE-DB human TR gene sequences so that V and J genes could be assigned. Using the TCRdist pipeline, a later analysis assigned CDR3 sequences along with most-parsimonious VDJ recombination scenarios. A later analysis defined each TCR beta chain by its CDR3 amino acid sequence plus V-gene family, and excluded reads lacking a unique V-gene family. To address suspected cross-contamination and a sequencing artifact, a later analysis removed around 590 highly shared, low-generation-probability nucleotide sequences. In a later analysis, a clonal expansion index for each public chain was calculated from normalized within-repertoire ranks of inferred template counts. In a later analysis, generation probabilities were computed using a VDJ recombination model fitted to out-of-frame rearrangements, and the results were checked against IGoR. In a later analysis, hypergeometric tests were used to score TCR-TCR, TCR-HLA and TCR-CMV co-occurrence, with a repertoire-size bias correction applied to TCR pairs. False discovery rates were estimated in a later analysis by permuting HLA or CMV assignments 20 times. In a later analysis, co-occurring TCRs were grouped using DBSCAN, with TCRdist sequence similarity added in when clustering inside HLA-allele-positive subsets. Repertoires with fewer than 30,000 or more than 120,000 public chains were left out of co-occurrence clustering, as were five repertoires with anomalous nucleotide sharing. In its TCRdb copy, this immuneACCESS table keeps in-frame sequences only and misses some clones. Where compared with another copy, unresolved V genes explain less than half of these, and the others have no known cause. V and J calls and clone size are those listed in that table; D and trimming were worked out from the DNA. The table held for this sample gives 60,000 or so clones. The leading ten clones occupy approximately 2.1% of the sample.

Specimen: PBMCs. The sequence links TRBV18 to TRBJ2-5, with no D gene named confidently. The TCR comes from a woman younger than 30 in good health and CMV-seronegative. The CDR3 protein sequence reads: CASSPGNQETQYF. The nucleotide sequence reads TGTGCCAGCTCACCAGGCAACCAAGAGACCCAGTACTTC.